Listed below are T cell receptor beta chains from one sample, sequenced in a study of blood T cell repertoires in COVID-19. Data came from immunoSEQ multiplex PCR; TCRdb stores just in-frame clones and leaves some out. Among fewer than 300,000 clones listed, 85% were seen once. Sequenced material: PBMCs or T cells enriched from blood (not recorded which). The receptors stem from a woman aged 45-60 years who had recovered from COVID-19. The CDR3 runs from the conserved cysteine through the conserved F or W. D genes are given only for firm matches. Clone size is not always given. Where it is, it says once, few, many or a class for expanded clones.

j_gene	v_gene	d_gene	abundance	CDR3nt	CDR3aa
TRBJ1-2	TRBV6-5	TRBD1	-	TGTGCCAGCAGTTACGGACAGGGAGGAGGCTACACCTTC	CASSYGQGGGYTF
TRBJ2-5	TRBV19	TRBD2	-	TGTGCCAGTAGTAGGGGGACTAGCGGGGGGCCAGAGACCCAGTACTTC	CASSRGTSGGPETQYF
TRBJ2-7	TRBV2	-	-	TGTGCCAGACAACGGGGAATGCACGAAGCCGGGGACAACTCCTACGAGCAGTACTTC	CARQRGMHEAGDNSYEQYF
TRBJ1-2	TRBV28	-	-	TGTGCCAGCCAGGCCAACTATGGCTACACCTTC	CASQANYGYTF
TRBJ1-3	TRBV5-1	-	-	TGCGCCAGCAGCTTTGAGGGCCCGGAGGACACCATATATTTT	CASSFEGPEDTIYF
TRBJ2-7	TRBV19	-	-	TGTGCCAGTAGTCCACGACTAGCCTACGAGCAGTACTTC	CASSPRLAYEQYF
TRBJ1-2	TRBV7-9	-	-	TGTGCCAGCAACGCACAGGTTGGCTATGGCTACACCTTC	CASNAQVGYGYTF
TRBJ1-1	TRBV2	TRBD1	-	TGTGCCAGCAGGGACAGGGGTGGGAACACTGAAGCTTTCTTT	CASRDRGGNTEAFF
TRBJ1-2	TRBV7-2	-	-	TGTGCCAGCAGCTTCCCCGGAGGCGACTATGGCTACACCTTC	CASSFPGGDYGYTF
TRBJ2-1	TRBV2	-	-	TGTGCCAGCATCCCGCGGAATTCCTACAATGAGCAGTTCTTC	CASIPRNSYNEQFF
TRBJ2-2	TRBV18	TRBD2	-	TGTGCCAGCTCACCGTTCGGGACTAGCGGGAGACCCGACACCGGGGAGCTGTTTTTT	CASSPFGTSGRPDTGELFF
TRBJ1-1	TRBV6-5	-	-	TGTGCCAGCAACAGGGTACCGGGCACTGAAGCTTTCTTT	CASNRVPGTEAFF
TRBJ2-7	TRBV15	TRBD1	-	TGTGCCACCAGCAAGACCCGGGACAGGTTCTACGAGCAGTACTTC	CATSKTRDRFYEQYF
TRBJ2-3	TRBV28	TRBD2	-	TGTGCCAGCAGCTCCCCGGGGACTAGCGGCACAGATACGCAGTATTTT	CASSSPGTSGTDTQYF
TRBJ2-7	TRBV19	-	-	TGTGCCAGTAGTATAGTGTCGGCAGGGGCATCCTACGAGCAGTACTTC	CASSIVSAGASYEQYF
TRBJ1-2	TRBV28	-	-	TGTGCCAGCAGTTTTCTCACCCTACAGGGTCCTGAGAACTATGGCTACACCTTC	CASSFLTLQGPENYGYTF
TRBJ2-1	TRBV3-1/TRBV3-2	TRBD2	-	TGTGCCAGCAGCCGTGGACTAGCGGGGGCCTACAATGAGCAGTTCTTC	CASSRGLAGAYNEQFF
TRBJ1-6	TRBV19	-	-	TGTGCCAGTAGTCTTCAGGGGATGAGTAATTCACCCCTCCACTTT	CASSLQGMSNSPLHF
TRBJ2-5	TRBV28	-	once	TGTGCCAGCACGGGGTCAGAAGAGACCCAGTACTTC	CASTGSEETQYF
TRBJ2-5	TRBV12-3/TRBV12-4	-	-	TGTGCCAGTCGGGCAGGGGGGGAGACCCAGTACTTC	CASRAGGETQYF
TRBJ1-4	TRBV5-4	TRBD1	-	TGTGCCAGCAGCGGATCCGGGACAGGGGAAAAACTGTTTTTT	CASSGSGTGEKLFF
TRBJ2-2	TRBV28	-	-	TGTGCCAGCAGTCCCGGAGGGGTTGGCGGGGAGCTGTTTTTT	CASSPGGVGGELFF
TRBJ1-1	TRBV2	-	-	TGTGCCAGCAGTGAGAACAAGGGGAGGAGGACTGAAGCTTTCTTT	CASSENKGRRTEAFF
TRBJ1-2	TRBV15	TRBD1	once	TGTGCCACCAGCAGCCCGGACAGGGGATATTATGGCTACACCTTC	CATSSPDRGYYGYTF
TRBJ2-7	TRBV11-2	TRBD1	once	TGTGCCAGCAGCATGGACAGGGACTACGAGCAGTACTTC	CASSMDRDYEQYF
TRBJ2-7	TRBV10-3	-	-	TGTGCCATCAGTACAGCGGGCTACGAGCAGTACTTC	CAISTAGYEQYF
TRBJ1-5	TRBV30	-	-	TGTGCCTGGAGTGTACTGGGCCAGCCCCAGCATTTT	CAWSVLGQPQHF
TRBJ2-1	TRBV7-2	TRBD1	-	TGTGCCAGCAGCGAGGACAGGGGGTCCTACAATGAGCAGTTCTTC	CASSEDRGSYNEQFF
TRBJ2-6	TRBV18	-	-	TGTGCCAGCCCGTCTGGGGCCAACGTCCTGACTTTC	CASPSGANVLTF
TRBJ2-7	TRBV30	TRBD1	once	TGTGCCTGGAGTGTGACAGGGGGCGACTACTACGAGCAGTACTTC	CAWSVTGGDYYEQYF
TRBJ1-1	TRBV19	-	-	TGTGCCAGTAGTATTCCTAGCGGGCTGGGCACTGAAGCTTTCTTT	CASSIPSGLGTEAFF